The rows below give T cell receptor beta chains drawn from one sample of a study of T cell responses to AZD1222 COVID-19 vaccine. Profiling relied on immunoSEQ multiplex PCR, and the TCRdb table lists in-frame clones only, not all of them. The sample yields approximately 110,000 clones, roughly nine tenths seen once. This sample comprised peripheral blood, obtained on day 0 of AZD1222 vaccination. The receptor source for this set is an adult in good health. CDR3s include the opening cysteine and the closing phenylalanine or tryptophan. The D gene is left open where the match is weak. The listing skips clone size in some rows; elsewhere it reads once, few, many or a size class.

TRBJ2-1	TRBV3-1/TRBV3-2	TRBD2	NA	CASSQGGEFGRNEQFF	TGTGCCAGCAGCCAAGGGGGAGAGTTCGGGAGGAATGAGCAGTTCTTC
TRBJ2-1	TRBV30	NA	NA	CAWTGVYNEQFF	TGTGCCTGGACAGGGGTGTACAATGAGCAGTTCTTC
TRBJ1-2	TRBV18	NA	NA	CASSPSPPAGSGYTF	TGTGCCAGCTCACCATCCCCCCCAGCAGGGAGCGGCTACACCTTC
TRBJ2-2	TRBV4-1	TRBD2	once	CASSRGSGRRAGELFF	TGCGCCAGCAGCCGGGGTAGCGGGAGAAGGGCCGGGGAGCTGTTTTTT
TRBJ2-3	TRBV28	NA	NA	CASSLPASTDTQYF	TGTGCCAGCAGTCTCCCCGCCTCAACAGATACGCAGTATTTT
TRBJ2-1	TRBV4-3	NA	NA	CASSPWTEGNEQFF	TGCGCCAGCAGCCCCTGGACAGAGGGCAATGAGCAGTTCTTC
TRBJ2-7	TRBV6-5	TRBD1	NA	CASSRDRGPAFEQYF	TGTGCCAGCAGCCGGGACAGGGGGCCCGCTTTCGAGCAGTACTTC
TRBJ1-2	TRBV18	TRBD1	NA	CASSPGQGVIYGYTF	TGTGCCAGCTCTCCGGGACAGGGGGTTATCTATGGCTACACCTTC
TRBJ1-2	TRBV9	NA	NA	CASSVAPGTNYGYTF	TGTGCCAGCAGCGTAGCGCCGGGGACAAACTATGGCTACACCTTC
TRBJ2-5	TRBV27	TRBD1	NA	CASSRQTGYRETQYF	TGTGCCAGCAGTCGGCAGACAGGGTATAGGGAGACCCAGTACTTC
TRBJ1-6	TRBV4-1	NA	NA	CASSQDIQTFSYNSPLHF	TGCGCCAGCAGCCAAGATATCCAGACTTTCTCCTATAATTCACCCCTCCACTTT
TRBJ1-2	TRBV19	NA	NA	CASNSGPPPLYGYTF	TGTGCCAGTAACTCGGGACCGCCACCCCTCTATGGCTACACCTTC
TRBJ2-2	TRBV24-1	NA	NA	CATSATGFTGELFF	TGTGCCACCAGTGCCACGGGGTTCACCGGGGAGCTGTTTTTT
TRBJ1-1	TRBV19	NA	NA	CASSNTPAEAFF	TGTGCCAGTAGTAATACACCGGCTGAAGCTTTCTTT
TRBJ1-2	TRBV6-5	NA	NA	CASRLQGYGYTF	TGTGCCAGCAGGTTACAGGGTTATGGCTACACCTTC
TRBJ1-1	TRBV4-2	NA	NA	CASSPQMNTEAFF	TGTGCCAGCAGCCCCCAGATGAACACTGAAGCTTTCTTT
TRBJ1-5	TRBV7-9	TRBD1	NA	CASSLADRDYQPQHF	TGTGCCAGCAGCTTAGCGGACAGGGACTATCAGCCCCAGCATTTT
TRBJ2-2	TRBV10-3	NA	once	CAISQESANTGELFF	TGTGCCATCAGCCAGGAATCAGCGAACACCGGGGAGCTGTTTTTT
TRBJ2-1	TRBV18	TRBD2	NA	CASSPLERGDSYNEQFF	TGTGCCAGCTCACCCCTTGAGCGGGGGGACTCCTACAATGAGCAGTTCTTC
TRBJ2-2	TRBV5-1	NA	NA	CASSFDTYTGELFF	TGCGCCAGCAGCTTTGACACATACACCGGGGAGCTGTTTTTT
TRBJ2-7	TRBV7-8	TRBD2	NA	CASSLRVARDYTYEQYF	TGTGCCAGCAGCTTACGGGTGGCCCGGGACTACACCTACGAGCAGTACTTC
TRBJ1-4	TRBV5-5	TRBD1	NA	CASSQTGQGEKLFF	TGTGCCAGCAGCCAGACAGGGCAAGGTGAAAAACTGTTTTTT
TRBJ2-7	TRBV2	NA	NA	CASREGDMDEQYF	TGTGCCAGCAGGGAGGGGGACATGGACGAGCAGTACTTC
TRBJ2-5	TRBV2	TRBD1	NA	CASSVRQGQETQYF	TGTGCCAGCAGTGTACGACAGGGTCAAGAGACCCAGTACTTC
TRBJ1-2	TRBV19	NA	NA	CASSHTAVTLQYGYTF	TGTGCCAGTAGTCACACAGCAGTAACCCTACAATATGGCTACACCTTC
TRBJ2-7	TRBV5-1	NA	NA	CASSFGAGVHEQYF	TGCGCCAGCAGCTTCGGGGCAGGGGTACACGAGCAGTACTTC